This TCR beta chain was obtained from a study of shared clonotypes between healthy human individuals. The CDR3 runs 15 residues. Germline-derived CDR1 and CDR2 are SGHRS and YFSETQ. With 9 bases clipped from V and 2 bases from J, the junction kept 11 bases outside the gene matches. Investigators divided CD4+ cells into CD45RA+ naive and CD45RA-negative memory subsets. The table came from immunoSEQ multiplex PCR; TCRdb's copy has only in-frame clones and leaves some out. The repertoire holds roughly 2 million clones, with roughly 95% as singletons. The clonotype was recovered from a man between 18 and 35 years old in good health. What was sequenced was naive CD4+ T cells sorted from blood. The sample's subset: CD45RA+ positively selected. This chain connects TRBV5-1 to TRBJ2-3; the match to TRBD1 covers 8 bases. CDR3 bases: TGCGCCACCCATCAAACAGGGGGAAACACAGATACGCAGTATTTT. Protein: CATHQTGGNTDTQYF.